The rows below give T cell receptor beta chains drawn from one sample of a study of Ad26.COV2.S vaccination and SARS-CoV-2 variants. The protocol was immunoSEQ multiplex PCR, while the TCRdb copy is restricted to in-frame clones and leaves out a portion. The data hold approximately 420,000 clones, with around 87% observed a single time. Sample: peripheral blood, taken in a trial of Ad26.COV2.S vaccine versus placebo. Receptors were obtained from a person aged 18 to 65 who received the Ad26.COV2.S COVID-19 vaccine or a placebo. The CDR3 runs from the conserved cysteine through the conserved F or W. D genes are given only for firm matches. Only some rows state a clone size, as once, few, many or a class for expanded clones.

>TRBD1|TRBJ2-3|TRBV5-4|-
TGTGCCAGCAGCCCGAAAACAGGGGGCCCAGATACGCAGTATTTT
CASSPKTGGPDTQYF
>-|TRBJ1-1|TRBV29-1|-
TGCAGCGTTGAAATAGGGACTGCGCCTGAAGCTTTCTTT
CSVEIGTAPEAFF
>TRBD1|TRBJ1-5|TRBV7-6|once
TGTGCCAGCAGCTTGAGACAGGGGCGACAGCCCCAGCATTTT
CASSLRQGRQPQHF
>-|TRBJ1-5|TRBV16|-
TGTGCCAGCAGCCAGAGAGAGGGAAATCAGCCCCAGCATTTT
CASSQREGNQPQHF
>-|TRBJ2-2|TRBV29-1|-
TGCAGCGTAACCCAGGGGTCCAACACCGGGGAGCTGTTTTTT
CSVTQGSNTGELFF
>TRBD1|TRBJ2-1|TRBV30|once
TGTGCCTGGGCCCCCCTCCCCCCAGGGGGCTGGGTCAATGAGCAGTTCTTC
CAWAPLPPGGWVNEQFF
>-|TRBJ2-3|TRBV30|once
TGTGCCTGGAGTGTCCTCGCGGCTAGAACTAGCACAGATACGCAGTATTTT
CAWSVLAARTSTDTQYF
>-|TRBJ2-7|TRBV5-1|-
TGCGCCAGCAGCCGCCCCGTCGATTTACCGTACTTC
CASSRPVDLPYF
>TRBD1|TRBJ1-2|TRBV5-1|-
TGCGCCAGCAGCTCCGGGACAGACTATGGCTACACCTTC
CASSSGTDYGYTF
>-|TRBJ1-6|TRBV19|-
TGTGCCAGTAGTATAGGACCGCTTTCAGGCCTCCACTTT
CASSIGPLSGLHF
>-|TRBJ2-3|TRBV7-9|-
TGTGCCAGCAATAGGGACTCCAATTTTATGCATTTT
CASNRDSNFMHF
>TRBD1|TRBJ2-7|TRBV5-1|once
TGCGCCAGCAGCCGGACCGGCGTAGGACAGGTGGGGCTCTACGAGCAGTACTTC
CASSRTGVGQVGLYEQYF
>TRBD1|TRBJ2-7|TRBV6-2/TRBV6-3|-
TGTGCCAGCAGCGGGGACAGGTCTAAAGAGCAGTACTTC
CASSGDRSKEQYF
>-|TRBJ2-2|TRBV19|-
TGTGCCAGTAAATGGTCCGGGGGGAACACCGGGGAGCTGTTTTTT
CASKWSGGNTGELFF
>TRBD1|TRBJ1-2|TRBV4-1|once
TGCGCCAGCAGCCAAAGACAGGGGCCCAACTATGGCTACACCTTC
CASSQRQGPNYGYTF
>-|TRBJ1-6|TRBV27|few
TGTGCCAGCAGCTGGGGCTGGGGACTAAATCATAATTCACCCCTCCACTTT
CASSWGWGLNHNSPLHF
>-|TRBJ2-7|TRBV27|-
TGTGCCAGCAGTTACGGCAGGTGGTACGAGCAGTACTTC
CASSYGRWYEQYF
>-|TRBJ2-2|TRBV9|-
TGTGCCAGCAACCCGGGGCGGGGGAACACCGGGGAGCTGTTTTTT
CASNPGRGNTGELFF
>-|TRBJ1-2|TRBV12-3/TRBV12-4|-
TGTGCCAGCAGTTCCCCGGGGGGATATCGCTACACCTTC
CASSSPGGYRYTF
>-|TRBJ2-1|TRBV5-6|-
TGTGCCAGCAGCTTGGCCACGAGCTACAATGAGCAGTTCTTC
CASSLATSYNEQFF
>-|TRBJ2-1|TRBV27|-
TGTGCCAGCAGTAACCGACACTACAATGAGCAGTTCTTC
CASSNRHYNEQFF
>-|TRBJ2-6|TRBV7-9|-
TGTGCCAGCAGCTTGACAGGTCGAGGGGCCAACGTCCTGACTTTC
CASSLTGRGANVLTF
>TRBD2|TRBJ2-1|TRBV6-2/TRBV6-3|-
TGTGCCAGCAGTGACGGACTAGCGGAGTACCTTAATGAGCAGTTCTTC
CASSDGLAEYLNEQFF
>TRBD2|TRBJ2-3|TRBV9|-
TGTGCCAGCAGCGCCCTGGCGGGGGTAACAGATACGCAGTATTTT
CASSALAGVTDTQYF
>TRBD2|TRBJ2-1|TRBV19|-
TGTGCCAGTAGTCTAGCGGGGGGGCCACGCTCCTACAATGAGCAGTTCTTC
CASSLAGGPRSYNEQFF
>TRBD2|TRBJ2-1|TRBV5-1|-
TGCGCCAGCAGCTTGGGCGGGACTAGCGGGAACAATGAGCAGTTCTTC
CASSLGGTSGNNEQFF
>TRBD1|TRBJ2-1|TRBV5-3|-
TGTGCCAGAAGCTTCGGGACAGGAGGCCGCAATGAGCAGTTCTTC
CARSFGTGGRNEQFF
>-|TRBJ2-3|TRBV12-3/TRBV12-4|-
TGTGCCAGCAGTTCGGACTTAACAGATACGCAGTATTTT
CASSSDLTDTQYF
>-|TRBJ1-6|TRBV15|-
TGTGCCACTAGCCGGGATCCGGGTGGTTCACCCCTCCACTTT
CATSRDPGGSPLHF
>TRBD2|TRBJ2-3|TRBV27|-
TGTGCCAGCAGTTTAGTAGGGACTAGCCCCACAGATACGCAGTATTTT
CASSLVGTSPTDTQYF
>-|TRBJ2-7|TRBV10-2|-
TGCGCCAGCAGCGCCCCGACAGTCCCCTACGAGCAGTACTTC
CASSAPTVPYEQYF
>-|TRBJ1-3|TRBV9|-
TGTGCCAGCAGCGAGAGCCTTTTAGAGGAGACTGGAAACACCATATATTTT
CASSESLLEETGNTIYF
>-|TRBJ2-2|TRBV7-3|-
TGTGCCAGCACCAGAAGGGGCGACTTGAGCACCGGGGAGCTGTTTTTT
CASTRRGDLSTGELFF
>-|TRBJ2-1|TRBV10-3|-
TGTGCCATCAGTAATTCTAGCCTAGGGACGAATGAGCAGTTCTTC
CAISNSSLGTNEQFF
>-|TRBJ2-2|TRBV2|-
TGTGCCAGCAGAGGGGGACTCACCGGGGAGCTGTTTTTT
CASRGGLTGELFF
>-|TRBJ2-7|TRBV20-1|-
TGCAGTGCTAGTGGGACCGGGCGGTACGAGCAGTACTTC
CSASGTGRYEQYF
>-|TRBJ2-1|TRBV7-6|-
TGTGCCAGCAGCTTAGGTGCACAGGGTTATGAGCAGTTCTTC
CASSLGAQGYEQFF
>-|TRBJ2-6|TRBV19|once
TGTGCCAGTAGTGGCCCCGAGCCTACCTCTGGGGCCAACGTCCTGACTTTC
CASSGPEPTSGANVLTF
>TRBD1|TRBJ2-1|TRBV15|-
TGTGCCACCAGTAACCCGGGACAGTACTACAATGAGCAGTTCTTC
CATSNPGQYYNEQFF
>-|TRBJ2-1|TRBV4-1|-
TGCGCCAGCAGCCAAGATTTCCTACCGGGGCGATTGCAAGAGCAGTTCTTC
CASSQDFLPGRLQEQFF
>-|TRBJ1-5|TRBV19|-
TGTGCCAGTAGTATTGGCAATCAGCCCCAGCATTTT
CASSIGNQPQHF
>-|TRBJ2-6|TRBV20-1|-
TGCAGTGCTAGTGTAGGGCCGAGCTCTGGGGCCAACGTCCTGACTTTC
CSASVGPSSGANVLTF
>TRBD2|TRBJ2-7|TRBV7-2|once
TGTGCCAGCAGCTTAGTGGGTGGCCTAGCGGGTTACTCCTACGAGCAGTACTTC
CASSLVGGLAGYSYEQYF
>TRBD2|TRBJ2-1|TRBV3-1/TRBV3-2|-
TGTGCCAGCAGCCAAGATCTGATAGCGGGAGAATACAATGAGCAGTTCTTC
CASSQDLIAGEYNEQFF